Below are 21 T cell receptor beta chains sequenced from a single sample in a study of identical twins. TCRdb called the 5' RACE reads again in MiXCR, with one record for every CDR3 protein. This sample has 450,000 or so distinct CDR3 sequences, with roughly an eighth found just once. Separately, the same data were catalogued under a study of yellow fever vaccine responses in identical twins.

What was sequenced was CD4+ T cells sorted from blood. Receptor source: a woman younger than 35 in good health.

The chain carries TRBV7-9 and TRBJ2-7; 11 bases map to TRBD1. The CDR3 has 15 amino acids. V lost 5 bases, J lost 7 bases, and 10 bases stayed unmatched. CDR1 and CDR2 from the germline V gene are SEHNR and FQNEAQ (reference sequence). DNA of the CDR3: TGTGCCAGCAGCCTGAGGGGACAGGGGGTCCATGAGCAGTACTTC. Translation gives CASSLRGQGVHEQYF.

This clonotype came up a few times. The chain couples TRBV5-6 to TRBJ2-1; tentatively, D is TRBD2 (7 bases). The CDR3 contains 17 residues. With 5 bases removed from V and 0 bases from J, the gap between germline ends came to 18 bases. The V gene's germline CDR1 is SGHDT and CDR2 YYEEEE. CDR3 sequence reads: CASRNGRGGSSYNEQFF. The CDR3 DNA is TGTGCCAGCAGGAACGGAAGGGGGGGGAGCTCCTACAATGAGCAGTTCTTC.

This rearrangement joins TRBV20-1 to TRBJ2-7; no clear D gene. V was trimmed by 0 bases and J by 2 bases, leaving 14 bases between them. This CDR3 comprises 15 residues. Germline loops: CDR1 DFQATT, CDR2 SNEGSKA (reference sequence). The CDR3 sequence is CSARDRSIGPYEQYF. The CDR3, as DNA: TGCAGTGCTAGAGATCGGAGTATAGGGCCCTACGAGCAGTACTTC.

V and J are TRBV29-1 and TRBJ2-2; 9 bases align to TRBD1. Germline-derived CDR1 and CDR2 are SQVTM and ANQGSEA. V lost 6 bases, J lost 0 bases, and 2 bases stayed unmatched. This CDR3 region has 14 residues. The CDR3 nucleotides read TGCAGCGTCACAGGGGGCGCGAACACCGGGGAGCTGTTTTTT. Residues: CSVTGGANTGELFF.

The chain joins TRBV18 to TRBJ2-1; 8 positions match TRBD2. The germline V gene encodes CDR1 KGHSH and CDR2 LQKENI. The CDR3 runs to 16 residues. The trim removed 1 base at V and 13 bases at J, leaving 15 bases unmatched. The DNA of the CDR3 is TGTGCCAGCTCACCACTCCCTGAGCTAACTAGCGGCTCTCAGTTCTTC. Translation: CASSPLPELTSGSQFF.

The chain links TRBV5-1 to TRBJ2-7, with 7 bases identical to TRBD2. CDR3 size: 15 residues. Germline V gene lookup returns CDR1 SGHRS and CDR2 YFSETQ. Trimming took 2 bases from V and 4 from J; bases not matched to a gene: 9. As DNA, the CDR3 is TGCGCCAGCAGCTTTCTGAGTGTGGGGGGGTACGAGCAGTACTTC. Amino acids: CASSFLSVGGYEQYF.

This clonotype turned up a few times. The rearrangement joins TRBV7-8 to TRBJ1-1, with D maybe TRBD1 (5 bases). V gave up 5 bases and J gave up 1 base, with 17 bases separating them. Per germline, CDR1 SGHVS and CDR2 FQNEAQ. The CDR3 totals 16 residues. The CDR3 bases are TGTGCCAGCAGCCCGGGCGCAGGGAACCCGAACACTGAAGCTTTCTTT. It encodes CASSPGAGNPNTEAFF.

The chain carries TRBV10-3 and TRBJ2-2; D possibly corresponds to TRBD2 (5 bases). Trimming stripped 0 bases from V and 4 bases from J, with 6 bases between. The CDR3 consists of 14 residues. In germline, CDR1 is ENHRY, CDR2 SYGVKD. The CDR3 bases are TGTGCCATCAGTGAGTCGGAGGTCACCGGGGAGCTGTTTTTT. Protein: CAISESEVTGELFF.

Remarks on this clonotype: One end of the junction varies from germline; a read error may be responsible. The chain couples TRBV7-2 to TRBJ2-7; D uncertain. There are 11 residues in the CDR3. Per the germline V gene, CDR1 is SGHTA and CDR2 is FQGNSA. CDR3 residues: CSSSLSYEQYF. CDR3 DNA: TGTTCCAGCAGCCTCTCCTACGAGCAGTACTTC.

The V gene is TRBV30, the J gene TRBJ2-5; D gene uncertain. Trimming cost V 3 bases and J 5 bases, with 7 bases left between them. The CDR3 consists of 11 residues. Germline values: CDR1 GTSNPN, CDR2 SVGIG (reference sequence). CDR3 nucleotide sequence: TGTGCCTGGAGCCCGCGGGAGACCCAGTACTTC. The encoded protein is CAWSPRETQYF.

This clonotype was counted only a few times. A much larger clone lies one base from this, so it may be a read error. The V and J genes are TRBV5-1 and TRBJ2-3; D might be TRBD1 (6 bases). The CDR3 runs to 14 residues. Trimming shortened V by 0 bases and J by 2 bases, and 7 bases separated the two germline ends. CDR1 and CDR2 from the germline V gene are SGHRS and YFSETQ. CDR3 bases: TGCGCCAGCAGCTTGGGGGACAACACAGATACGCAGTATTTT. Amino acid sequence: CASSLGDNTDTQYF.

The chain couples TRBV6-5 to TRBJ2-7; possibly TRBD1 for D (6 bases). Between the trimmed V and J ends, which lost 4 bases and 3 bases, there was a span of 13 bases. The CDR3 is 14 amino acids. Germline lookup yields CDR1 MNHEY and CDR2 SVGAGI. Here the CDR3 DNA reads TGTGCCAGCAGTTTGGCGCCACAGGGCTACGAGCAGTACTTC. It specifies CASSLAPQGYEQYF.

The chain joins TRBV10-3 to TRBJ2-3, with 13 bases identical to TRBD2. Trimming removed 6 bases from V and 2 bases from J; junction bases left unmatched: 5. CDR1 and CDR2 from the germline V gene are ENHRY and SYGVKD. This CDR3 region has 16 residues. The DNA for the CDR3 is TGTGCCATCAGAAAGACTAGCGGGGGGTACACAGATACGCAGTATTTT. Protein sequence: CAIRKTSGGYTDTQYF.

In this sample, this clonotype turned up many times. The rearrangement joins TRBV12-3 or TRBV12-4 to TRBJ1-1; 7 nucleotides line up with TRBD1. The trim removed 5 bases at V and 2 bases at J, leaving 8 bases unmatched. The CDR3 is 15 residues long. The CDR3 DNA follows: TGTGCCAGCAGTCGAGGGGGCAGTGGAAACACTGAAGCTTTCTTT. This codes for CASSRGGSGNTEAFF.

The genes are TRBV28 and TRBJ1-1; 7 nucleotides line up with TRBD1. CDR3 length equals 16 residues. The germline V gene has CDR1 MDHEN and CDR2 SYDVKM. J lost 0 bases, V lost 1 base, and 5 bases had no gene match. The CDR3 sequence is CASSLLSGGMNTEAFF. In nucleotides, the CDR3 is TGTGCCAGCAGTTTATTGTCAGGGGGAATGAACACTGAAGCTTTCTTT.

The J gene is TRBJ2-1, the V gene TRBV27; a weak D match, TRBD2 (5 bases). V lost 2 bases, J lost 1 base, and 9 bases lay in between. This CDR3 spans 15 amino acids. Germline CDR1 and CDR2: MNHEY and SMNVEV (reference sequence). Written as DNA, the CDR3 is TGTGCCAGCAGTTTAACGTGGGAGTCCTACAATGAGCAGTTCTTC. Protein sequence: CASSLTWESYNEQFF.

This clonotype was detected once. V usage is TRBV18 and J usage is TRBJ1-1; no firm D call. The CDR3 has 14 amino acids. CDR1 is KGHSH, CDR2 LQKENI, per germline. V dropped 3 bases and J dropped 2 bases, with 10 bases sitting between them. CDR3 amino acids: CASSPTTDNTEAFF. CDR3 DNA: TGTGCCAGCTCACCCACGACGGACAACACTGAAGCTTTCTTT. Using reference TRBV18 and TRBJ1-1 for the parts outside the CDR3, the full variable domain is NAGVMQNPRHLVRRRGQEARLRCSPMKGHSHVYWYRQLPEEGLKFMVYLQKENIIDESGMPKERFSAEFPKEGPSILRIQQVVRGDSAAYFCASSPTTDNTEAFFGQGTRLTVV.

The chain carries TRBV12-2 and TRBJ1-3. TRBV12-2 is shown as a pseudogene. The CDR3 sequence is 13 residues long. The CDR3 nucleotides read TGTGCAAGTCGCGTGTGGACGGTCGGCACCATATATTTT. Protein: CASRVWTVGTIYF.

The chain links TRBV19 to TRBJ2-2; 7 bases agree with TRBD1. V lost 7 bases to trimming and J lost 0 bases; unmatched junction nucleotides: 5. CDR1 and CDR2 (germline): LNHDA, SQIVND (reference sequence). The CDR3 extends over 15 amino acids. The CDR3 sequence: CASTRGQANTGELFF. DNA of the CDR3: TGTGCCAGTACCCGTGGACAGGCGAACACCGGGGAGCTGTTTTTT. The whole variable domain, remainder taken from reference TRBV19 and TRBJ2-2, is DGGITQSPKYLFRKEGQNVTLSCEQNLNHDAMYWYRQDPGQGLRLIYYSQIVNDFQKGDIAEGYSVSREKKESFPLTVTSAQKNPTAFYLCASTRGQANTGELFFGEGSRLTVL.

The V call is TRBV30, the J call TRBJ2-3, with D perhaps TRBD1 (5 bases). The CDR3 is 15 amino acids. Trimming left V 0 bases short and J 4 bases short, with 14 bases between. In germline, CDR1 is GTSNPN, CDR2 SVGIG (reference sequence). The CDR3 sequence: CAWSVPGVGADTQYF. The CDR3 nucleotides read TGTGCCTGGAGTGTACCTGGGGTAGGGGCAGATACGCAGTATTTT. Full variable domain (missing parts from reference TRBV30 and TRBJ2-3): SQTIHQWPATLVQPVGSPLSLECTVEGTSNPNLYWYRQAAGRGLQLLFYSVGIGQISSEVPQNLSASRPQDRQFILSSKKLLLSDSGFYLCAWSVPGVGADTQYFGPGTRLTVL.

This clonotype was seen a handful of times. The chain links TRBV29-1 to TRBJ2-1; D might be TRBD1 or TRBD2, each matching 5 bases. CDR3 length equals 15 residues. Trimming took off 0 bases at V and 5 bases at J, with 14 bases between the two ends. Germline-derived CDR1 and CDR2 are SQVTM and ANQGSEA. The CDR3 DNA is TGCAGCGTTGAAGATGGGGCTCGGGGCGACAATGAGCAGTTCTTC. It yields the protein CSVEDGARGDNEQFF.